The sequence of this TCR beta chain was determined in a study of blood T cell repertoires in COVID-19. The wider study: Researchers got acute and convalescent COVID-19 samples from the United States, Italy and Spain.

CDR1 is SQVTM, CDR2 ANQGSEA, per germline. The CDR3 runs 14 residues. V was trimmed by 0 bases and J by 3 bases, leaving 12 bases between them. Original processing notes: Quantification of nucleated cells was approximated via reference gene primer amplification. The assay was immunoSEQ multiplex PCR, and TCRdb's table has in-frame clones only and misses some. V, J and clone size are those of that table, while D and trimming were read from the DNA. The profile shows some 150,000 clones, roughly 88% of them singletons. Sequenced material: peripheral blood. This sequence was found in a woman in her forties or fifties in a cohort sampled during active or convalescent COVID-19. This chain links TRBV29-1 with TRBJ2-7; D call uncertain. The CDR3 nucleotides read TGCAGCGTTGAAGATTACGGAGCTGGCTACGAGCAGTACTTC. Its translation: CSVEDYGAGYEQYF.